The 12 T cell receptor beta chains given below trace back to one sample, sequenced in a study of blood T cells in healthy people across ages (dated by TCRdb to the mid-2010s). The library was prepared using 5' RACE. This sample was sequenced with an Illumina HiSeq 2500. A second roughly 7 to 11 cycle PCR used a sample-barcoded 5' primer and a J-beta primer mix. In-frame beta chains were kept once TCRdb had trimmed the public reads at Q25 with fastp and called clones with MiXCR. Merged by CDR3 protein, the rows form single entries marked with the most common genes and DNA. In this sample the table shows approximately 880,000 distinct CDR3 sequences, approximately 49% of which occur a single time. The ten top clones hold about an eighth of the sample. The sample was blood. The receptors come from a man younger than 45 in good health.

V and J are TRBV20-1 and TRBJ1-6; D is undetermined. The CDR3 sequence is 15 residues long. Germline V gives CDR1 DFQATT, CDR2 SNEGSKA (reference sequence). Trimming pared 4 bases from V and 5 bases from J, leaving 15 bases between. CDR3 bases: TGCAGTGCTAAGAGGACGGAACCCAATAATTCACCCCTCCACTTT. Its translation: CSAKRTEPNNSPLHF.

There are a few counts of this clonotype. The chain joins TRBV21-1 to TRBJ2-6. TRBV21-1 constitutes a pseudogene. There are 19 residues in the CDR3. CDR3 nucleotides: TGTGCCAGCAGCAAAGCTGGTCAGGCCCAGAGGACTGGGGCCAACGTCCTGACTTTC. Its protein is CASSKAGQAQRTGANVLTF.

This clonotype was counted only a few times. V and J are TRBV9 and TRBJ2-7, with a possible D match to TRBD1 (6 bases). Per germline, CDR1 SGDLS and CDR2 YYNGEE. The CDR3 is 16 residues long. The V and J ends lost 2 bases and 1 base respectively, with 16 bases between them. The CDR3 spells CASSVHEGVDSYEQYF. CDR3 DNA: TGTGCCAGCAGCGTGCACGAGGGGGTCGATTCCTACGAGCAGTACTTC.

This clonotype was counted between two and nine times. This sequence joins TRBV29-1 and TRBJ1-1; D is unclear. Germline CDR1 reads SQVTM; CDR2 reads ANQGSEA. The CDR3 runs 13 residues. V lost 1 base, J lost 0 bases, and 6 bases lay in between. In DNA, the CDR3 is TGCAGCGTTGAAGCTCGGGTGAACACTGAAGCTTTCTTT. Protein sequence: CSVEARVNTEAFF. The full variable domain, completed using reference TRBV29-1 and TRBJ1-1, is SAVISQKPSRDICQRGTSLTIQCQVDSQVTMMFWYRQQPGQSLTLIATANQGSEATYESGFVIDKFPISRPNLTFSTLTVSNMSPEDSSIYLCSVEARVNTEAFFGQGTRLTVV.

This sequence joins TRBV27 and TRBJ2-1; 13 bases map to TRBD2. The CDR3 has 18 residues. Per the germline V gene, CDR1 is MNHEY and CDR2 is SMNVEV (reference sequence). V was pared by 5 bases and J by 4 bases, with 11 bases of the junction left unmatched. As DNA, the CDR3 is TGTGCCAGCAGTCCCCGGACTAGCGGGGGCCGAGCATACAATGAGCAGTTCTTC. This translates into CASSPRTSGGRAYNEQFF.

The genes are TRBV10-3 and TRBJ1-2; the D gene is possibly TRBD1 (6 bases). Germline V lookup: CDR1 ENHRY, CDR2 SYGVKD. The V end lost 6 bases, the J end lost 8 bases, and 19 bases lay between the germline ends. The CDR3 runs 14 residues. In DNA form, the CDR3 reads TGTGCCATCAGGGAGACCGGGGGCCTGGAGGGCTACACCTTC. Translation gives CAIRETGGLEGYTF.

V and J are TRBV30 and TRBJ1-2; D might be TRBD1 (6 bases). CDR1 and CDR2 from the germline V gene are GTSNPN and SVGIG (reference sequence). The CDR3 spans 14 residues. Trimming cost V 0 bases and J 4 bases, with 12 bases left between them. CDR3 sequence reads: CAWSVLGGGYGYTF. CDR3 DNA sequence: TGTGCCTGGAGTGTATTAGGGGGAGGCTATGGCTACACCTTC.

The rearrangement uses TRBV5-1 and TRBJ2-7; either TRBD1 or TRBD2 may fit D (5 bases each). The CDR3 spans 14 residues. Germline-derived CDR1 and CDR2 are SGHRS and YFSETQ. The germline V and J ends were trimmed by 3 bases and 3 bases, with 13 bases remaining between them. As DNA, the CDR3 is TGCGCCAGCAGCTCGGACGGAGGACACTACGAGCAGTACTTC. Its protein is CASSSDGGHYEQYF. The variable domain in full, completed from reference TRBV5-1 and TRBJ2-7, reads KAGVTQTPRYLIKTRGQQVTLSCSPISGHRSVSWYQQTPGQGLQFLFEYFSETQRNKGNFPGRFSGRQFSNSRSEMNVSTLELGDSALYLCASSSDGGHYEQYFGPGTRLTVT.

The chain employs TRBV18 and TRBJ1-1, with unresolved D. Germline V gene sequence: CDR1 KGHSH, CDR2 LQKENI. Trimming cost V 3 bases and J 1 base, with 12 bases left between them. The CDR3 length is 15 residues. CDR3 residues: CASSPPLGENTEAFF. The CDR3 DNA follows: TGTGCCAGCTCACCGCCACTGGGAGAGAACACTGAAGCTTTCTTT.

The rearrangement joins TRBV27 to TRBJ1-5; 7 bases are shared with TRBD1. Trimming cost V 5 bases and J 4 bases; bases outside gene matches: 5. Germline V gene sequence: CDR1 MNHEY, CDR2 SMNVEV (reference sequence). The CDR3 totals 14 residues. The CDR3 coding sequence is TGTGCCAGCAGTGTGGGGACAGCTAATCAGCCCCAGCATTTT. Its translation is CASSVGTANQPQHF.

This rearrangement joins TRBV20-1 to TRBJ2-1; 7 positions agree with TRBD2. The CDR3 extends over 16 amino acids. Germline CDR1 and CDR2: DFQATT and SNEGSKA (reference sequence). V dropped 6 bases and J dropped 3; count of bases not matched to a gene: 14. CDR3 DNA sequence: TGCAGTGCCCGTGCCATACTAGCGTGGAGCTACAATGAGCAGTTCTTC. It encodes CSARAILAWSYNEQFF.

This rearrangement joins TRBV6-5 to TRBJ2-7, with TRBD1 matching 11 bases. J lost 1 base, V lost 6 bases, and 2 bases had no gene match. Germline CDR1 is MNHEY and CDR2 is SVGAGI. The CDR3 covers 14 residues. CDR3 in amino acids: CASRGQGVSYEQYF. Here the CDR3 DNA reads TGTGCCAGCAGGGGACAGGGGGTTTCCTACGAGCAGTACTTC.